One sample yielded the 19 T cell receptor beta chains listed below, sequenced in a study of blood T cells in healthy people across ages. The use of a sample-barcoded 5' primer and a J-beta primer mix characterized a second PCR of about 7 to 12 cycles. MiXCR, run by TCRdb on the 5' RACE reads, gives a single entry per CDR3 protein. The sample comprises 800,000 to 1,300,000 distinct CDR3 sequences, almost 25% of which are singletons, and less than 0.75% rests with the top ten. The sample also formed part of further work on T cells of mothers and their children.

The sequenced sample consisted of blood. The receptors were sampled from a girl under 10 years old in good health.

The chain recombines TRBV4-2 with TRBJ1-1, with 10 bases matching TRBD1. The germline V gene has CDR1 LGHNA and CDR2 YNFKEQ. This CDR3 has 16 amino acids. The J segment lost 1 base and the V segment lost 0 bases, leaving 2 bases of the junction unmatched. Written as DNA, the CDR3 is TGTGCCAGCAGCCAAGATGGGGACAGGGGGAACACTGAAGCTTTCTTT. Its protein product is CASSQDGDRGNTEAFF.

In the case of this clonotype: A much more abundant neighbour one base away suggests this may be a read error. V gene TRBV9 combines with J gene TRBJ2-5; 7 bases are a match to TRBD1. The end of the DNA is better explained by TRBJ2-1, so the J call may be wrong. The V gene's germline CDR1 is SGDLS and CDR2 YYNGEE. This CDR3 comprises 14 residues. CDR3 protein: CAGSVGYRGNEQFF. CDR3 DNA: TGTGCCGGCAGCGTAGGCTACAGGGGAAATGAGCAGTTCTTC.

Comments on this clonotype: A read error may produce the germline difference seen at one junction end. V and J are TRBV12-3 or TRBV12-4 and TRBJ2-3; 7 bases agree with TRBD2. This CDR3 contains 17 residues. CDR3 sequence reads: CASSSGGTKGSTDTQYF. The DNA of the CDR3 is TGTGCCAGTAGTTCCGGCGGGACTAAGGGGAGCACAGATACGCAGTATTTT.

This clonotype has more than one count but fewer than ten. The V gene is TRBV20-1, the J gene TRBJ2-7, with 7 bases lining up with TRBD1. This CDR3 comprises 14 residues. V was pared by 1 base and J by 3 bases, with 6 bases of the junction left unmatched. The germline gives CDR1 DFQATT, CDR2 SNEGSKA (reference sequence). Here the CDR3 DNA reads TGCAGTGCTAGAGTTCGGGACAGTATCTACGAGCAGTACTTC. Translating gives CSARVRDSIYEQYF.

As for this clonotype: The germline gene is not matched at one end of the junction; a read error may be the cause. The chain links TRBV5-1 to TRBJ2-5; 7 nucleotides line up with TRBD1. The J call is doubtful: the DNA matches TRBJ2-1 better. Germline V lookup: CDR1 SGHRS, CDR2 YFSETQ. There are 14 residues in the CDR3. CDR3 protein: CASSLGDRDNGQFF. DNA of the CDR3: TGCGCCAGCAGCTTGGGCGACAGGGACAATGGGCAGTTCTTC.

The CDR3 here is CSASKGASGTDTQYF. The DNA of the CDR3 is TGCAGTGCTAGTAAAGGGGCGAGTGGCACAGATACGCAGTATTTT. The chain uses TRBV20-1 and TRBJ2-3, with a tentative D call TRBD1 (5 bases). V lost 3 bases to trimming and J lost 1 base, with 14 bases between them. The CDR3 runs to 15 residues. Germline-derived CDR1 and CDR2 are DFQATT and SNEGSKA (reference sequence).

The chain recombines TRBV13 with TRBJ1-2, with unresolved D. The V gene's germline CDR1 is PRHDT and CDR2 FYEKMQ (reference sequence). The germline V and J ends were trimmed by 1 base and 2 bases, with 14 bases remaining between them. There are 16 residues in the CDR3. The chain's CDR3 is CASSLESFGRNYGYTF. CDR3 in DNA: TGTGCCAGCAGCTTAGAGTCGTTTGGCCGCAACTATGGCTACACCTTC.

This clonotype was counted only a few times. The J gene is TRBJ2-5, the V gene TRBV6-5, with a possible D match to TRBD1 (6 bases). The germline V and J ends were trimmed by 10 bases and 5 bases, with 20 bases remaining between them. The CDR3 has 14 residues. CDR1 and CDR2 from the germline V gene are MNHEY and SVGAGI. The DNA for the CDR3 is TGTGCCACCCAACAGGGATTCGCGCGGGAGACCCAGTACTTC. It encodes CATQQGFARETQYF.

This clonotype came up a few times. The chain combines TRBV29-1 with TRBJ1-1; the match to TRBD1 covers 12 bases. The CDR3 has 11 residues. The germline V gene has CDR1 SQVTM and CDR2 ANQGSEA. The V gene end was trimmed by 4 bases and the J gene end by 11 bases; junction bases not matched to a gene: 2. The CDR3 nucleotides read TGCAGCGTTGCGGGACAGGGGGCGGCTTTCTTT. Translated, it gives CSVAGQGAAFF.

Only a few counts were recorded for this clonotype. The chain joins TRBV5-6 to TRBJ2-5; D gene unclear. CDR3 length: 14 residues. Trimming shortened V by 1 base and J by 4 bases, and 11 bases separated the two germline ends. Germline CDR1 and CDR2: SGHDT and YYEEEE. CDR3: CASSLWSLRETQYF. The CDR3 DNA follows: TGTGCCAGCAGCTTGTGGTCGTTAAGAGAGACCCAGTACTTC.

V gene TRBV28 combines with J gene TRBJ2-3; D gene uncertain. The V gene's germline CDR1 is MDHEN and CDR2 SYDVKM. The CDR3 loop spans 11 amino acids. Trimming stripped 7 bases from V and 11 bases from J, with 13 bases between. CDR3 DNA: TGTGCCAGCACCCTTGGCTACCAGCAGTATTTT. Protein sequence: CASTLGYQQYF. Full variable domain (missing parts from reference TRBV28 and TRBJ2-3): DVKVTQSSRYLVKRTGEKVFLECVQDMDHENMFWYRQDPGLGLRLIYFSYDVKMKEKGDIPEGYSVSREKKERFSLILESASTNQTSMYLCASTLGYQQYFGPGTRLTVL.

This clonotype was seen only once. This sequence joins TRBV20-1 and TRBJ2-7; D gene unclear. CDR3 size: 13 residues. Germline CDR1 is DFQATT and CDR2 is SNEGSKA (reference sequence). Between the trimmed V and J ends, which lost 3 bases and 6 bases, there was a span of 15 bases. The CDR3 DNA reads TGCAGTGCTAGTATTCCTACCACCTTCGAGCAGTACTTC. The encoded protein is CSASIPTTFEQYF.

The gene calls are TRBV5-1 and TRBJ2-7; D may correspond to TRBD1 or TRBD2 (5 bases each). Germline assignment: CDR1 SGHRS and CDR2 YFSETQ. Trimming pared 0 bases from V and 3 bases from J, leaving 10 bases between. The CDR3 runs to 14 residues. This chain's CDR3 is CASSLGDGVYEQYF. The CDR3 DNA is TGCGCCAGCAGCTTGGGGGACGGGGTCTACGAGCAGTACTTC.

V is TRBV20-1 and J is TRBJ1-4, with TRBD1 as a possible D gene (5 bases). Germline loops: CDR1 DFQATT, CDR2 SNEGSKA (reference sequence). V lost 3 bases to trimming and J lost 10 bases, with 12 bases between them. This CDR3 has 12 residues. CDR3 amino acids: CSASDNRGKLFF. The CDR3 DNA reads TGCAGTGCTAGCGACAATAGGGGAAAACTGTTTTTT.

This clonotype was seen only a few times. The rearrangement joins TRBV12-3 or TRBV12-4 to TRBJ2-7, with 12 nucleotides matching TRBD2. V shed 4 bases, J shed 5 bases, and the junction held 3 bases outside the gene matches. This CDR3 comprises 14 residues. The CDR3 bases are TGTGCCAGCAGTTGGACTAGCGGGGCTAACGAGCAGTACTTC. It is translated as CASSWTSGANEQYF.

CDR3 nucleotides: TGTGCCAGCAGTCCCCCACTAGCGGGAGTCTACGAGCGGTACTTC. Translated: CASSPPLAGVYERYF. The chain combines TRBV12-3 or TRBV12-4 with TRBJ2-5; 11 nucleotides agree with TRBD2. The V and J ends lost 5 bases and 13 bases, in that order; junction bases with no gene match: 15. The CDR3 consists of 15 residues.

The V call is TRBV12-3 or TRBV12-4, the J call TRBJ1-2; 8 bases fit TRBD1. This CDR3 contains 13 residues. Trimming took 0 bases from V and 7 from J; bases not matched to a gene: 1. The CDR3 nucleotides are TGTGCCAGCAGTTTAGCACAGGGGGTTGGCTACACCTTC. It is translated as CASSLAQGVGYTF.

This clonotype was seen just once. The rearrangement uses TRBV20-1 and TRBJ1-4, with 8 bases fitting TRBD1. V was pared by 3 bases and J by 6 bases, with 9 bases of the junction left unmatched. The CDR3 is made up of 15 amino acids. From germline, CDR1 is DFQATT and CDR2 SNEGSKA (reference sequence). The CDR3 DNA reads TGCAGTGCTAGCCAGGGGGCGCGACGGGATGAAAAACTGTTTTTT. It encodes CSASQGARRDEKLFF.

This clonotype was seen a few times. The CDR3 here is CASREFEGGPYEQYF. In nucleotides, the CDR3 is TGTGCCAGCAGGGAGTTTGAGGGAGGACCGTACGAGCAGTACTTC. The chain couples TRBV28 to TRBJ2-5; weak D call: TRBD2 (6 bases). The end of the DNA aligns better with TRBJ2-7, so the J call may be wrong. CDR3 length: 15 residues. Germline CDR1 and CDR2: MDHEN and SYDVKM.